This entry describes one T cell receptor beta chain. Donors counted as nominally healthy when sampled, yet unrecorded immune exposures were likely. Primers included in the PCR were 60 Vbeta and 13 Jbeta primers. The assay was immunoSEQ multiplex PCR, and TCRdb's table has in-frame clones only and misses some. Seen here are 200,000 to 250,000 clones, around 76% observed once, and the top ten hold 0.63%. This sample is drawn from a study of cytomegalovirus exposure and HLA in healthy donors. The length of the CDR3 is 14 residues. V lost 6 bases, J lost 2 bases, and 13 bases lay in between. CDR1 LNHDA and CDR2 SQIVND come from the germline V gene (reference sequence).

Sequencing was carried out using PBMCs. This chain links TRBV19 with TRBJ2-5; D may be TRBD1 (6 bases). This receptor was obtained from a young man in good health and CMV-seronegative. CDR3 bases: TGTGCCAGTAGGGCCAGGGGCATACAAGAGACCCAGTACTTC. It is translated as CASRARGIQETQYF.